One T cell receptor (beta chain) is described in this entry. The specificity of this receptor is unknown. Per-base qualities were not stored, and no clone one base away is much larger. RNA was extracted using the RNeasy kit, and about 0.45 to 1 ug of the RNA was reverse transcribed with random hexamers. TCR beta CDR3 regions were amplified with the immunoSEQ multiplex PCR assay covering 54 Vbeta and 13 Jbeta segments. To correct PCR amplification bias, a synthetic template baseline was used for both primer optimization and computational correction. The authors processed their data as follows. Reads were annotated to V, D and J genes per IMGT and analyzed with immunoSEQ Analyzer, keeping only productive sequences. Clonality was calculated as one minus the Shannon entropy normalized by log2 of the number of productive unique sequences. For each patient and control, public and private clones were evaluated among the 100 most prevalent clones. Susac-specific clones were defined as absent from healthy and MS cohorts, 1052 published viral clones and other ImmuneACCESS disease sequences. TCRdb reprocessed the public reads (quality trimming at Q25 with fastp, clone calling with MiXCR) and kept in-frame beta chains. Under each unique CDR3 protein, matching rows form one entry showing the most common genes and DNA. The V and J calls shown here were made by TCRdb, not taken from the authors' results. Within this sample are approximately 300,000 distinct CDR3 sequences, with about 82% of them counted one time only. Together, the top ten hold roughly 0.21% of the sample.

High-throughput TCR beta sequencing profiled peripheral blood CD8+ and CD4+ T cells from healthy donors, Susac syndrome patients and multiple sclerosis patients. Multiple sclerosis controls were treatment-naive patients with stable or active relapsing-remitting disease fulfilling revised McDonald criteria. Bulk CD8+ and CD4+ T cells were purified by magnetic negative isolation, while CD8+ TEMRA cells were enriched using FACS. Blood was drawn into EDTA tubes, processed within 24 hours, and PBMCs were isolated by density gradient centrifugation. PBMCs intended for TCR sequencing were cryopreserved in liquid nitrogen and thawed later in a water bath at 37 degrees C. The sorted or isolated CD4+, CD8+ and CD8+ TEMRA cells had a purity of 90% or higher. Between the V and J ends, shortened by 3 bases and 4 bases respectively, the junction contains 16 bases. Spanning cysteine to phenylalanine, the CDR3 consists of 15 amino acids. Only the CDR3 DNA is retained, 45 bases long and in frame from the first base. CDR1 WSHSY and CDR2 SAAADI are derived from the germline V gene.

The sample belongs to a study of CD8 T cells in Susac syndrome (dated by TCRdb to about 2019). Broadly, across the study: The study used repertoire sequencing to test whether antigen drove CD8+ T cell activation and differentiation in Susac syndrome. The clonality of the CD8+ T cell repertoire was compared across about a dozen healthy donors, some 14 Susac syndrome patients and 15 multiple sclerosis patients. Overall study outcomes, separate from this receptor: The number of individuals in the TCR sequencing and HLA analysis was acknowledged as relatively small.

In this chain, TRBV10-2 is recombined with TRBJ2-7; the D gene is perhaps TRBD1 or TRBD2, each of them matching over 5 bases. The TCR was taken from a human donor with multiple sclerosis. Sequencing was done on a sample of CD8+ T cells from PBMCs. The CDR3 region reads CASSDGAPLYYEQYF. The nucleotide sequence is given as TGCGCCAGCAGTGACGGGGCCCCCCTTTATTACGAGCAGTACTTC.